A selection of T cell receptor beta chains follows, all from one sample in a study of cytomegalovirus exposure and HLA in healthy donors. Measured with immunoSEQ multiplex PCR; TCRdb has only the in-frame clones, and not every one. This table holds 100,000 to 150,000 clones, 70% to 90% found once. Source material: PBMCs. All receptors come from a man younger than 35 in good health and CMV-seropositive. The CDR3 runs from the conserved cysteine through the conserved F or W. The D gene is left open where the match is weak. Rows may omit the clone size; those that give it use once, few, many or a size class.

D,J,size,V,DNA,CDR3
-,TRBJ2-7,-,TRBV5-1,TGCGCCAGCAGCTTAAGTGCGGGACAGAAGTACGAGCAGTACTTC,CASSLSAGQKYEQYF
TRBD2,TRBJ2-2,-,TRBV15,TGTGCCTCTCGGGAGCGGGGGGCCGCCGGGGAGCTGTTTTTT,CASRERGAAGELFF
-,TRBJ2-3,-,TRBV4-1,TGCGCCAGCAGCCACCTGTCGGATACGCAGTATTTT,CASSHLSDTQYF
TRBD1,TRBJ1-6,-,TRBV7-2,TGTGCCAGCAGCTTCGGGGGACAGGGGATTTCACCCCTCCACTTT,CASSFGGQGISPLHF
TRBD1,TRBJ2-7,-,TRBV7-8,TGTGCCAGCAGCTTGGACAGGGGGTCGTTAGAGCAGTACTTC,CASSLDRGSLEQYF
TRBD1,TRBJ2-7,-,TRBV11-3,TGTGCCAGCAGCTTCGGGACAGCCTACGAGCAGTACTTC,CASSFGTAYEQYF
TRBD1,TRBJ1-1,few,TRBV27,TGTGCCAGCAGTTTATCCAAACTGACAGGGATAGCTGAAGCTTTCTTT,CASSLSKLTGIAEAFF
TRBD2,TRBJ2-2,-,TRBV5-6,TGTGCCAGCAGCTTGGTTGGACTAGCGGGAACGAACACCGGGGAGCTGTTTTTT,CASSLVGLAGTNTGELFF
-,TRBJ1-1,-,TRBV4-2,TGTGCCAGCAGCCAAGGGGTTCTGACCGAGGAGACTGAAGCTTTCTTT,CASSQGVLTEETEAFF
-,TRBJ2-2,-,TRBV2,TGTGCCAGCAGTGAAAACCCCCCCAGGGTCGGGGAGCTGTTTTTT,CASSENPPRVGELFF
-,TRBJ2-7,few,TRBV30,TGTGCCTGGACCCTAGGGGGGGGCGAGCAGTACTTC,CAWTLGGGEQYF
-,TRBJ1-2,-,TRBV18,TGTGCCAGCTCCCTCCAGGGTGGGCTGGATGGCTACACCTTC,CASSLQGGLDGYTF
-,TRBJ1-2,-,TRBV29-1,TGCAGCGTTGGGGGAGACTATGGCTACACCTTC,CSVGGDYGYTF
TRBD1,TRBJ1-2,-,TRBV27,TGTGCCAGCAGTTTATCGGGACAGGGGGCAAACGGCTACACCTTC,CASSLSGQGANGYTF
TRBD1,TRBJ2-2,-,TRBV5-5,TGTGCCAGCAGCTCGCGAACAGGGGGAACCGGGGAGCTGTTTTTT,CASSSRTGGTGELFF
TRBD2,TRBJ2-5,-,TRBV9,TGTGCCAGCAGCAGAAGCGGGGGGGCAGAGACCCAGTACTTC,CASSRSGGAETQYF
TRBD1,TRBJ1-6,-,TRBV9,TGTGCCAGCAGCGTAGCCAGCAGGGGGTTGGCACCCCTCCACTTT,CASSVASRGLAPLHF
TRBD1,TRBJ1-2,once,TRBV11-2,TGTGCCAGCAGCCCTGGGACAGGGGGGAGCTACACCTTC,CASSPGTGGSYTF
-,TRBJ2-2,-,TRBV12-2,TGTGCAAGTCGCTCAAGAGGGGGCTCGAGGACCGGGGAGCTGTTTTTT,CASRSRGGSRTGELFF
TRBD2,TRBJ2-5,-,TRBV4-2,TGTGCCAGCAGCCAAAATGAGCGGGGGGGCCCGGAGACCCAGTACTTC,CASSQNERGGPETQYF
-,TRBJ2-5,-,TRBV9,TGTGCCAGCAGCGTAGCAGGGGTGGGGGAGACCCAGTACTTC,CASSVAGVGETQYF
-,TRBJ2-5,-,TRBV19,TGTGCCAGTAGTATTCGGGCGGGGGCCATCCAAGAGACCCAGTACTTC,CASSIRAGAIQETQYF
-,TRBJ2-3,once,TRBV6-5,TGTGCCAGCAGTTATAGGAATGAGGGAACAGATACGCAGTATTTT,CASSYRNEGTDTQYF
-,TRBJ2-5,-,TRBV7-3,TGTGCCAGCAGACCCAGCCCGGCGGTAAAAGAGACCCAGTACTTC,CASRPSPAVKETQYF
TRBD1,TRBJ2-7,once,TRBV18,TGTGCCAGCTCCCGGGACAGCGAAACCTACGAGCAGTACTTC,CASSRDSETYEQYF
-,TRBJ2-5,-,TRBV30,TGTGCCTGGAGCCCTCAAGAGACCCAGTACTTC,CAWSPQETQYF
-,TRBJ1-1,-,TRBV19,TGTGCCAGTACTCACGGACAGGAAGCTTTCTTT,CASTHGQEAFF
-,TRBJ1-5,-,TRBV19,TGTGCCAGTAGTACAATTTCAGGGGTGTGGGGCAATCAGCCCCAGCATTTT,CASSTISGVWGNQPQHF
-,TRBJ1-2,-,TRBV28,TGTGCCAGCAGATCAGCTAACTATGGCTACACCTTC,CASRSANYGYTF
TRBD1,TRBJ2-2,-,TRBV5-1,TGCGCCAGCAGCTTTTTGGACAGGGGGCACACCGGGGAGCTGTTTTTT,CASSFLDRGHTGELFF
-,TRBJ2-7,-,TRBV7-3,TGTGCCAGCAGCTTAAGGTGGCGGATACACTCCTCCTACGAGCAGTACTTC,CASSLRWRIHSSYEQYF
-,TRBJ1-4,-,TRBV28,TGTGCCAGCAAACAGGCCGTTAATGAAAAACTGTTTTTT,CASKQAVNEKLFF
-,TRBJ1-6,few,TRBV6-1,TGTGCCAGCAGTTTAGGGGGACGTTCACCCCTCCACTTT,CASSLGGRSPLHF
-,TRBJ1-3,-,TRBV18,TGTGCCAGCTCACCACTCGCGGGAACCGATGGAAACACCATATATTTT,CASSPLAGTDGNTIYF
-,TRBJ2-5,-,TRBV5-4,TGTGCCAGCAGCTTGTGGGGCCTCCAAGAGACCCAGTACTTC,CASSLWGLQETQYF
-,TRBJ2-7,-,TRBV6-5,TGTGCCAGCAGTTACGACAACTACGAGCAGTACTTC,CASSYDNYEQYF
-,TRBJ1-1,-,TRBV4-1,TGCGCCAGCAGCCAAAACAGGGACGCTGAAGCTTTCTTT,CASSQNRDAEAFF
-,TRBJ1-2,-,TRBV30,TGTGCCTGTGAAATCGGTGGGGCGTGGGGAGGCTACACCTTC,CACEIGGAWGGYTF
-,TRBJ2-3,-,TRBV9,TGTGCCAGCAGCGTCGGCGGGGTCGATACGCAGTATTTT,CASSVGGVDTQYF
TRBD1,TRBJ1-6,-,TRBV4-2,TGTGCCAGCAGCCCGGGGACAGGGGTGTTATATAGTAATTCACCCCTCCACTTT,CASSPGTGVLYSNSPLHF
-,TRBJ2-1,-,TRBV28,TGTGCCAGCAGTTCGGGGGTTAGACAGTTCTTC,CASSSGVRQFF
-,TRBJ2-7,-,TRBV6-6,TGTGCCAGCTTACACAGGGAGCGCTACGAGCAGTACTTC,CASLHRERYEQYF
TRBD1,TRBJ1-6,-,TRBV4-1,TGCGCCAGCAGCCAAGCAAGAGACAGGGTTCCACCCCTCCACTTT,CASSQARDRVPPLHF
TRBD2,TRBJ2-3,-,TRBV5-1,TGCGCCAGCAGCTTAGAGCGGGGGGGCCGAGATACGCAGTATTTT,CASSLERGGRDTQYF
-,TRBJ1-2,-,TRBV29-1,TGCAGCGTCCCCGACACAGATAGGAATGGCTACACCTTC,CSVPDTDRNGYTF